This TCR beta chain was profiled in a study of a mutant IDH1 vaccine in newly diagnosed glioma. In the case of this clone: Its antigen is still unknown.

The assay was immunoSEQ multiplex PCR, and TCRdb's table has in-frame clones only and misses some. The sample shows about 72,000 clones, over 75% of them seen only once. As to time point: week 23, last vaccination. Mutant IDH1 20-mer peptide, at 300 ug, made up each vaccine dose, with topical imiquimod. Germline V gene sequence: CDR1 KGHSH, CDR2 LQKENI. V dropped 6 bases and J dropped 4 bases, with 16 bases sitting between them. The CDR3 is 15 amino acids. This sequence joins TRBV18 and TRBJ1-5; TRBD1 is a possible D gene (6 bases). Sequencing used PBMCs, obtained from a glioma patient whose treatment included an IDH1 peptide vaccine. This clonotype was obtained from a young man with glioma. The CDR3 nucleotides are TGTGCCAGCTCGCCGCCAGGGGTGCGTAATCAGCCCCAGCATTTT. Protein sequence: CASSPPGVRNQPQHF.